The T cell receptor (beta chain) under discussion was sequenced for a study of blood T cell repertoires in COVID-19. As for the study in general: COVID-19 samples collected from the United States, Italy and Spain covered acute and convalescent phases. Nucleic acid was either cDNA or gDNA, and it came from T cells, B-cell-depleted T cells, or PBMCs.

Authors' analysis steps: Quantification of nucleated cells was approximated via reference gene primer amplification. Some clones are missing from TCRdb's copy, which holds only in-frame ones; the method was immunoSEQ multiplex PCR. That table is the source of V, J and clone size, and D and trimming were worked out from the DNA. The sample records around 300,000 clones, about 80% being singletons. This clonotype was obtained from a woman in her 50s who had recovered from COVID-19. The sample was peripheral blood.

The CDR3 sequence is CASAQTSGGLTDTQYF. CDR3 sequence (DNA): TGTGCCAGCGCCCAGACTAGCGGGGGCCTCACAGATACGCAGTATTTT. The chain is built from TRBV27 and TRBJ2-3, with 12 bases identical to TRBD2. Germline trimming cut 8 bases from V and 2 bases from J; bases unmatched to any gene: 8. CDR1 is MNHEY, CDR2 SMNVEV, per germline (reference sequence). This CDR3 is 16 amino acids long.